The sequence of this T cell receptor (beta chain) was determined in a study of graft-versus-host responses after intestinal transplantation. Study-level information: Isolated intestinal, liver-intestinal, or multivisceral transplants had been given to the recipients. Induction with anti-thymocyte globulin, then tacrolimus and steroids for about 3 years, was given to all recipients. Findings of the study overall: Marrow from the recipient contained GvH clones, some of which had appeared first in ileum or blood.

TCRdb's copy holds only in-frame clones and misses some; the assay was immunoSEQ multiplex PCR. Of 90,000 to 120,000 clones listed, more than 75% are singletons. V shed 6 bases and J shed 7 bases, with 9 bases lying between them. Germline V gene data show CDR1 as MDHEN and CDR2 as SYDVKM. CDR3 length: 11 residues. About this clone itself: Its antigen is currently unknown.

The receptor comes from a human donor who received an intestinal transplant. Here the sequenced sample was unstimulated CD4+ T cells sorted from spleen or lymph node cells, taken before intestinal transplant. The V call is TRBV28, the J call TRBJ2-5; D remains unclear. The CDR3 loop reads CASSKTWTQYF. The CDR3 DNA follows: TGTGCCAGCAGCAAAACCTGGACCCAGTACTTC.